This T cell receptor beta chain was obtained from a study of technical replicates of blood from a few donors. CDR3 length: 13 residues. Germline V gene sequence: CDR1 LNHDA, CDR2 SQIVND (reference sequence). The germline V and J ends were trimmed by 3 bases and 3 bases, with 8 bases remaining between them. Measured with immunoSEQ multiplex PCR; TCRdb has only the in-frame clones, and not every one. The table lists nearly 80,000 clones, nearly 95% of them singletons. The rearrangement uses TRBV19 and TRBJ2-5; perhaps TRBD1 as D (6 bases). The TCR was taken from a human donor in good health. The sequencing sample was made of T cells isolated from PBMCs. The CDR3 DNA sequence: TGTGCCAGTAGTATCACAGGGAAAGAGACCCAGTACTTC. This gives the protein CASSITGKETQYF.